The 17 T cell receptor beta chains listed next were all sequenced from one sample in a study of T cells in Graves' hyperthyroidism and ophthalmopathy. There were TCR beta CDR3 regions amplified from RNA transcripts. The HTBI primer set was used in a first-round RT-PCR of the TCR CDR3. MiXCR, run by TCRdb on the multiplex PCR reads, gives a single entry per CDR3 protein. The table shows 480,000 or so distinct CDR3 sequences, with 46% occurring only once. The sample was peripheral blood or thyroid tissue (not recorded which). These receptor sequences come from an adult woman with Graves' disease, either hyperthyroidism or ophthalmopathy (not recorded which).

This clonotype has ten or more counts. The genes are TRBV24-1 and TRBJ2-5; D might be TRBD2 (5 bases). There are 15 residues in the CDR3. Germline V gives CDR1 KGHDR, CDR2 SFDVKD. Trimming cost V 3 bases and J 1 base, with 11 bases left between them. The CDR3 sequence is CATSDPRGSQETQYF. DNA of the CDR3: TGTGCCACCAGTGATCCCCGGGGTAGCCAAGAGACCCAGTACTTC.

The chain carries TRBV29-1 and TRBJ2-5, with unresolved D. V lost 5 bases and J lost 7, with 5 bases in between. The germline CDR1 and CDR2 sequences are SQVTM and ANQGSEA. The CDR3 loop spans 9 amino acids. CDR3 DNA: TGCAGCGTTTTAGGGACCCAGTACTTC. This sequence encodes CSVLGTQYF.

This clonotype has at least ten counts. V gene TRBV5-8 combines with J gene TRBJ2-7, with D perhaps matching TRBD1 (6 bases). The V and J ends lost 4 bases and 0 bases respectively, with 11 bases between them. The V gene's germline CDR1 is SGHTS and CDR2 YDEGEE. The CDR3 is 14 residues long. The CDR3 DNA reads as TGTGCCAGCAGCGTGAGGGGGAGCTCCTACGAGCAGTACTTC. Encoded protein: CASSVRGSSYEQYF.

The chain joins TRBV10-3 to TRBJ2-5; D is perhaps TRBD1 (6 bases). CDR3 length: 16 residues. The germline CDR1 and CDR2 sequences are ENHRY and SYGVKD. Trimming shortened V by 10 bases and J by 5 bases, and 26 bases separated the two germline ends. This CDR3 reads CASKRGQGGATETQYF. As DNA, the CDR3 is TGTGCCAGTAAGCGAGGACAAGGGGGAGCAACGGAGACCCAGTACTTC.

The chain uses TRBV19 and TRBJ2-5; 10 bases are shared with TRBD2. V dropped 2 bases and J dropped 5; count of bases not matched to a gene: 5. This CDR3 spans 15 amino acids. Germline CDR1 reads LNHDA; CDR2 reads SQIVND (reference sequence). CDR3 bases: TGTGCCAGTAGTATACTAGCGGGAGATGTGGAGACCCAGTACTTC. This translates into CASSILAGDVETQYF.

This clonotype came up once. The V call is TRBV12-3 or TRBV12-4, the J call TRBJ1-5; no reliable D call. There are 11 residues in the CDR3. Trimming removed 7 bases at V and 16 bases at J, with 17 bases between. The CDR3 sequence: CASTLDGSIHF. Here the CDR3 DNA reads TGTGCCAGCACCTTAGACGGTTCGATTCATTTT.

This clonotype appeared once. The V gene is TRBV9, the J gene TRBJ1-1, with no clear D. Germline assignment: CDR1 SGDLS and CDR2 YYNGEE. V was trimmed by 0 bases and J by 3 bases, leaving 6 bases between them. This CDR3 comprises 13 residues. The CDR3 is CASSVDVHTEAFF. CDR3 bases: TGTGCCAGCAGCGTAGACGTGCACACTGAAGCTTTCTTT.

Only one count was recorded for this clonotype. This chain connects TRBV19 to TRBJ1-6; perhaps TRBD1 as D (6 bases). CDR3 length: 19 amino acids. In germline, CDR1 is LNHDA, CDR2 SQIVND (reference sequence). Trimming removed 5 bases from V and 7 bases from J, with 27 bases in between. CDR3 region: CASSLTRTEGAPVNSPLHF. CDR3 nucleotides: TGTGCCAGTAGTCTAACCCGGACAGAAGGGGCTCCAGTAAATTCACCCCTCCACTTT.

This clonotype was observed a few times. The chain uses TRBV29-1 and TRBJ1-2, with 8 bases lining up with TRBD1. The trim removed 4 bases at V and 5 bases at J, leaving 9 bases unmatched. The CDR3 contains 14 residues. Per the germline V gene, CDR1 is SQVTM and CDR2 is ANQGSEA. CDR3 sequence reads: CSVASGTGPYGYTF. CDR3 nucleotide sequence: TGCAGCGTTGCCTCGGGGACAGGCCCATATGGCTACACCTTC.

The chain links TRBV12-3 or TRBV12-4 to TRBJ2-7; D may be TRBD1 or TRBD2 (5 bases each). The germline V and J ends were trimmed by 6 bases and 6 bases, with 12 bases remaining between them. CDR3 length equals 12 residues. The CDR3 bases are TGTGCCAGCAGCCCCCCCGGGGCCGAGCAGTACTTC. It encodes CASSPPGAEQYF.

With regard to this clonotype: Sequence at one end of the junction differs from germline and may be a read error. The chain joins TRBV29-1 to TRBJ2-5; 7 bases agree with TRBD1. This CDR3 has 13 residues. The germline CDR1 and CDR2 sequences are SQVTM and ANQGSEA. The CDR3 region has the DNA TGCAGCGCAATGGGACAGCTTCAAGAGACCCAGTACTGG. It codes for CSAMGQLQETQYW.

This clonotype was recorded many times. V is TRBV29-1 and J is TRBJ1-4, with D maybe TRBD1 (5 bases). CDR1 is SQVTM, CDR2 ANQGSEA, per germline. V was trimmed by 7 bases and J by 3 bases, leaving 12 bases between them. The CDR3 totals 13 residues. The CDR3 DNA reads TGCAGCGCGGGGAGACAGTCTAATGAAAAACTGTTTTTT. Encoded protein: CSAGRQSNEKLFF.

The V call is TRBV9, the J call TRBJ1-1; tentative D call: TRBD1 (5 bases). CDR1 is SGDLS, CDR2 YYNGEE, per germline. The CDR3 is made up of 12 amino acids. V was shortened by 3 bases and J by 7 bases, with 10 bases between the two germline ends. The DNA of the CDR3 is TGTGCCAGCAGCGCCGGGGGAAATGAAGCTTTCTTT. Its protein is CASSAGGNEAFF.

The J gene is TRBJ2-7, the V gene TRBV5-4, with D possibly TRBD2 on 5 matching bases. The CDR3 sequence is 15 residues long. V lost 3 bases, J lost 2 bases, and 15 bases lay in between. Germline V gene lookup returns CDR1 SGHNT and CDR2 YYREEE (reference sequence). CDR3 sequence: CASSSNPGITYEQYF. The CDR3 DNA reads TGTGCCAGCAGCTCGAACCCGGGGATAACCTACGAGCAGTACTTC.

The chain joins TRBV20-1 to TRBJ2-7; D may be TRBD1 (5 bases). The length of the CDR3 is 14 residues. The germline V gene has CDR1 DFQATT and CDR2 SNEGSKA (reference sequence). Trimming stripped 3 bases from V and 3 bases from J, with 15 bases between. The chain's CDR3 is CSARTVGHYYEQYF. CDR3 nucleotide sequence: TGCAGTGCTAGGACTGTCGGACATTACTACGAGCAGTACTTC.

The chain employs TRBV9 and TRBJ2-3; D is uncertain. The V end lost 0 bases, the J end lost 6 bases, and 5 bases lay between the germline ends. The CDR3 is 12 amino acids. Looked up from germline, CDR1 is SGDLS and CDR2 is YYNGEE. The CDR3 spells CASSVERDTQYF. The CDR3 DNA sequence: TGTGCCAGCAGCGTAGAAAGGGATACGCAGTATTTT. Full variable domain (outside the CDR3, taken from reference TRBV9 and TRBJ2-3): DSGVTQTPKHLITATGQRVTLRCSPRSGDLSVYWYQQSLDQGLQFLIQYYNGEERAKGNILERFSAQQFPDLHSELNLSSLELGDSALYFCASSVERDTQYFGPGTRLTVL.

The chain employs TRBV7-2 and TRBJ1-6; D unresolved. Germline V CDR1 and CDR2: SGHTA, FQGNSA. V lost 5 bases, J lost 10 bases, and 9 bases lay in between. This CDR3 region has 12 residues. This CDR3 reads CASSQMGSPLHF. Written as DNA, the CDR3 is TGTGCCAGCAGCCAAATGGGATCACCCCTCCACTTT.